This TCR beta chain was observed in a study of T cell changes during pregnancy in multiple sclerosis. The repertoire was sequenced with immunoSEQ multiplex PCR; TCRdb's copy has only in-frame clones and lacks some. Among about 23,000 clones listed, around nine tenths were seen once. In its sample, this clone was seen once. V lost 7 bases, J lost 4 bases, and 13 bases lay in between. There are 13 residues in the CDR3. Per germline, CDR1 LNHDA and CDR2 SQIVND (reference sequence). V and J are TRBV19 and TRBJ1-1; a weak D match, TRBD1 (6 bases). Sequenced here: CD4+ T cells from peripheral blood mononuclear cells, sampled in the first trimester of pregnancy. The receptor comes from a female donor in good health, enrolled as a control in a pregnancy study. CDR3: CASTKEGGTEAFF. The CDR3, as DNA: TGTGCCAGTACGAAGGAAGGGGGCACTGAAGCTTTCTTT.